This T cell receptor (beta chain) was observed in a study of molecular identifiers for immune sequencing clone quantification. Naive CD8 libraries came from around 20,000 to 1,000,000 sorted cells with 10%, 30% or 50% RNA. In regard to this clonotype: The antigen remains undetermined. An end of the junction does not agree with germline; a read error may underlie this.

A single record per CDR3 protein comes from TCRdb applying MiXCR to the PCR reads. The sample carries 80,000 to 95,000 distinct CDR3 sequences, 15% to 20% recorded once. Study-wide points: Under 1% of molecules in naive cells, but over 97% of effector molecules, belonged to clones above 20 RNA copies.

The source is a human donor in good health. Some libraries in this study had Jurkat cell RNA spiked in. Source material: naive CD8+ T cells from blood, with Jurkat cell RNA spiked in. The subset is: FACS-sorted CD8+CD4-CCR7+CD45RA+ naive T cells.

CDR3 sequence reads: CASSFRRAQETQYF. The CDR3 coding sequence is TGTGCCAGCAGCTTTCGCAGGGCCCAAGAGACCCAGTACTTC. The chain employs TRBV5-3 and TRBJ2-5; perhaps TRBD1 as D (5 bases). TRBV5-3 is annotated as an ORF whose role is uncertain. The length of the CDR3 is 14 residues.